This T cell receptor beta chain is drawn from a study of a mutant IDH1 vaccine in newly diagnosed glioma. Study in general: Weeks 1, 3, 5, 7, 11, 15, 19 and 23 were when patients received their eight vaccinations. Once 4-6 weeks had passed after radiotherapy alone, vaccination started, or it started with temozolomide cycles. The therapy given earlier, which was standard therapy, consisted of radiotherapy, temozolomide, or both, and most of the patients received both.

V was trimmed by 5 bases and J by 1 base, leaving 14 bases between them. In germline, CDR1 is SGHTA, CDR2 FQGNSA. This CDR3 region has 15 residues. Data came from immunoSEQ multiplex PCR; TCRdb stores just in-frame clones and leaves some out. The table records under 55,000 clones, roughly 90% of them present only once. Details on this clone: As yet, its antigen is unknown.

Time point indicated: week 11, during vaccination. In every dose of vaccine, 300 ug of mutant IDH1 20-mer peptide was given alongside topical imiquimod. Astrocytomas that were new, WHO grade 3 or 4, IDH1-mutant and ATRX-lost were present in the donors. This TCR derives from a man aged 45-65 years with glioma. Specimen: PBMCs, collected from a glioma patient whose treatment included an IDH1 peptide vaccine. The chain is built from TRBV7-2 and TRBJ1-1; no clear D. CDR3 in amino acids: CASSPRRTANTEAFF. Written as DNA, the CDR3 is TGTGCCAGCAGCCCCCGAAGAACAGCGAACACTGAAGCTTTCTTT.